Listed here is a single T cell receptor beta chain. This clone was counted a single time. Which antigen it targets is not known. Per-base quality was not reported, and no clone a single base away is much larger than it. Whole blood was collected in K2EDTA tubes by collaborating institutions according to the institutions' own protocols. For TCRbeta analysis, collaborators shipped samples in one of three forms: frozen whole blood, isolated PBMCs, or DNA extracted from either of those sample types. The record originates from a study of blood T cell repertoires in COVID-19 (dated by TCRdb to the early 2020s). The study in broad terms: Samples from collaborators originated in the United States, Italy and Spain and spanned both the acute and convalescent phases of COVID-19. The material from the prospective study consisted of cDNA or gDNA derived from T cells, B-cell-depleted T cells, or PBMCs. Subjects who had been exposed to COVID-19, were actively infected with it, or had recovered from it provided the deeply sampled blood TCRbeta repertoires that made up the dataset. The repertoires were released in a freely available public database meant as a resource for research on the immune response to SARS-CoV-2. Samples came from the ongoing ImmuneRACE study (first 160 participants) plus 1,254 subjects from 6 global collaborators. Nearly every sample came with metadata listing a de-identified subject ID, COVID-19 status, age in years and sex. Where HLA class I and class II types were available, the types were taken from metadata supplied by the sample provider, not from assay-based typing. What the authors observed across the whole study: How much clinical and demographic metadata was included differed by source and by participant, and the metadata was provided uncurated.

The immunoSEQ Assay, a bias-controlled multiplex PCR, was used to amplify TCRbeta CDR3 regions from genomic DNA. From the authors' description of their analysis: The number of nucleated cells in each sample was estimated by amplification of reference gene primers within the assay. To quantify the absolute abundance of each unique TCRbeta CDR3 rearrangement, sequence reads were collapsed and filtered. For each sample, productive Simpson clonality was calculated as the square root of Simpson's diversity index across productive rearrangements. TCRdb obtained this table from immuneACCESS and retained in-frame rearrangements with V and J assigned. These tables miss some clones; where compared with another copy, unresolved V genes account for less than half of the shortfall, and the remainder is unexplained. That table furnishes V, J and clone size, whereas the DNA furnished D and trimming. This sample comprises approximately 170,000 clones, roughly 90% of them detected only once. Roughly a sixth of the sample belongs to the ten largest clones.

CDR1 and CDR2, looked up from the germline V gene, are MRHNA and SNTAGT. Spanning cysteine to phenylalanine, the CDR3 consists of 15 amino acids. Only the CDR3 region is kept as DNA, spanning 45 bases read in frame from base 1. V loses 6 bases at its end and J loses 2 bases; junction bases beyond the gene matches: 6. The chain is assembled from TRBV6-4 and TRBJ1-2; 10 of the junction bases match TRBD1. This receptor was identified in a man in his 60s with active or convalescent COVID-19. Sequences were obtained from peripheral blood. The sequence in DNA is TGTGCCAGCAGAATCGGGACAGGGGCCAACTATGGCTACACCTTC. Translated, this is CASRIGTGANYGYTF.